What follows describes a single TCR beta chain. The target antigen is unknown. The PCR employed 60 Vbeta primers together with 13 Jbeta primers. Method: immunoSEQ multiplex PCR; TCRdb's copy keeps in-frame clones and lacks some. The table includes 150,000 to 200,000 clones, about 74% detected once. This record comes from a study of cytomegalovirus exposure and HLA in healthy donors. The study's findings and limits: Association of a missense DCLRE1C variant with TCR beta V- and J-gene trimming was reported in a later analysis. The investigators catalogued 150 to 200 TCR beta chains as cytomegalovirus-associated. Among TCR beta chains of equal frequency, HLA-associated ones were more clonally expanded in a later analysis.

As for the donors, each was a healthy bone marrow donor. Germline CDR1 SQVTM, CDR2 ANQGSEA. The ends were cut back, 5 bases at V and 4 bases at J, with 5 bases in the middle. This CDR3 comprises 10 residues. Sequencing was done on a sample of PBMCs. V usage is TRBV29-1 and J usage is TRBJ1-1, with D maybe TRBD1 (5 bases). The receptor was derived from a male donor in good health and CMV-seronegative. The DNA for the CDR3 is TGCAGCGTTAGGGGCACTGAAGCTTTCTTT. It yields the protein CSVRGTEAFF.